Shown below are 24 T cell receptor beta chains from a single sample sequenced in a study of blood T cell repertoires in COVID-19 (dated by TCRdb to about 2020). Library construction relied on the immunoSEQ multiplex PCR assay. Not all clones reach the TCRdb copy of this immuneACCESS table, which keeps in-frame sequences only. Checked studies attribute under half of the gap to unresolved V genes and leave the rest unexplained. In this sample the table shows 84,000 or so clones, 70% to 90% of which occur a single time. The ten most abundant clones make up about 13% of the sample. The specimen sequenced was peripheral blood. The receptor source for this set is a human donor in a cohort sampled during active COVID-19.

The J gene is TRBJ1-3, the V gene TRBV11-2; 7 bases map to TRBD1. The CDR3 is made up of 15 amino acids. The V gene's germline CDR1 is SGHAT and CDR2 FQNNGV. Unmatched junction bases numbered 4, after V lost 5 bases and J lost 0 bases. The CDR3 sequence: CASSDRARSGNTIYF. The CDR3 DNA sequence: TGTGCCAGCAGCGACAGGGCGCGCTCTGGAAACACCATATATTTT.

The V gene is TRBV11-2, the J gene TRBJ2-7; unclear D gene. Trimming removed 5 bases from V and 2 bases from J, with 16 bases in between. This CDR3 comprises 15 residues. Germline CDR1 reads SGHAT; CDR2 reads FQNNGV. DNA of the CDR3: TGTGCCAGCAGCCCCGCTGTGAGGTCAACCTACGAGCAGTACTTC. This gives the protein CASSPAVRSTYEQYF.

In nucleotides, the CDR3 is TGTGCCAGCAGTGCTCAGGGCGATCAGCCCCAGCATTTT. It translates to CASSAQGDQPQHF. The chain carries TRBV2 and TRBJ1-5, with D maybe TRBD1 (5 bases). From germline, CDR1 is SNHLY and CDR2 FYNNEI. This CDR3 region has 13 residues. The germline V and J ends were trimmed by 4 bases and 5 bases, with 9 bases remaining between them.

This rearrangement joins TRBV4-3 to TRBJ2-1; a weak D match, TRBD2 (6 bases). In germline, CDR1 is LGHNA, CDR2 YSLEER. The CDR3 is 16 amino acids. The ends were cut back, 1 base at V and 0 bases at J, with 10 bases in the middle. The CDR3 coding sequence is TGCGCCAGCAGCCAAGCTAGCGTGAGCTCCTACAATGAGCAGTTCTTC. Translated, it gives CASSQASVSSYNEQFF.

J is TRBJ1-5 and V is TRBV18, with D unresolved. Germline V CDR1 and CDR2: KGHSH, LQKENI. V lost 6 bases to trimming and J lost 5 bases, with 11 bases between them. This CDR3 region has 13 residues. The CDR3 nucleotides are TGTGCCAGCTCCCTCATGGCGGATCAGCCCCAGCATTTT. As protein: CASSLMADQPQHF.

This clone was detected once. The chain links TRBV18 to TRBJ1-6, with 12 bases lining up with TRBD1. This CDR3 spans 16 amino acids. Germline-derived CDR1 and CDR2 are KGHSH and LQKENI. V lost 4 bases, J lost 6 bases, and 4 bases stayed unmatched. The CDR3 DNA follows: TGTGCCAGCTCACAGGGACAGGGGGCGAGTAATTCACCCCTCCACTTT. Translation: CASSQGQGASNSPLHF.

The chain recombines TRBV11-2 with TRBJ2-5, with D unresolved. CDR1 is SGHAT, CDR2 FQNNGV, per germline. CDR3 length equals 12 residues. With 3 bases removed from V and 4 bases from J, the gap between germline ends came to 6 bases. CDR3 in DNA: TGTGCCAGCAGCTTCTATGGAGAGACCCAGTACTTC. Protein sequence: CASSFYGETQYF.

The J gene is TRBJ1-6, the V gene TRBV9; no reliable D call. Trimming left V 0 bases short and J 0 bases short, with 7 bases between. CDR3 length equals 16 residues. CDR1 and CDR2 (germline): SGDLS, YYNGEE. CDR3 loop: CASSVDSSSYNSPLHF. The CDR3 nucleotides are TGTGCCAGCAGCGTAGACAGCAGCTCCTATAATTCACCCCTCCACTTT.

The genes are TRBV5-1 and TRBJ2-2; possible D gene TRBD2, 5 bases. Germline values: CDR1 SGHRS, CDR2 YFSETQ. This CDR3 spans 17 amino acids. With 2 bases removed from V and 5 bases from J, the gap between germline ends came to 19 bases. CDR3 region: CASSFRRLATSTGELFF. The CDR3 DNA follows: TGCGCCAGCAGCTTTAGGAGGCTCGCCACTTCGACCGGGGAGCTGTTTTTT.

The chain has TRBV5-1 and TRBJ1-5; tentative D call: TRBD1 (5 bases). From germline, CDR1 is SGHRS and CDR2 YFSETQ. CDR3 length: 16 residues. The V end lost 4 bases, the J end lost 0 bases, and 14 bases lay between the germline ends. Written as DNA, the CDR3 is TGCGCCAGCAGCCCCGGACACACTAATAGCAATCAGCCCCAGCATTTT. This sequence encodes CASSPGHTNSNQPQHF.

J is TRBJ2-7 and V is TRBV6-1; D possibly corresponds to TRBD2 (5 bases). Germline CDR1 is MNHNS and CDR2 is SASEGT. The CDR3 loop spans 14 amino acids. V was cut by 2 bases and J by 7 bases, with 15 bases left in between. The CDR3 spells CASSEILGRGEQYF. CDR3 DNA sequence: TGTGCCAGCAGTGAAATCTTGGGGAGAGGGGAGCAGTACTTC.

The chain combines TRBV10-3 with TRBJ1-1; 9 bases map to TRBD1. V lost 9 bases to trimming and J lost 5 bases; unmatched junction nucleotides: 4. Looked up from germline, CDR1 is ENHRY and CDR2 is SYGVKD. The CDR3 is 12 amino acids. Here the CDR3 reads CAMGQGGTEAFF. DNA of the CDR3: TGTGCCATGGGACAGGGCGGGACTGAAGCTTTCTTT.

This clone was seen a single time. The chain is built from TRBV10-3 and TRBJ2-3; 10 bases line up with TRBD2. Trimming cost V 4 bases and J 1 base; bases outside gene matches: 8. The CDR3 runs 17 residues. Germline assignment: CDR1 ENHRY and CDR2 SYGVKD. CDR3 bases: TGTGCCATCAGTGGAAATCTAGCGGGGGCCGGCACAGATACGCAGTATTTT. Its translation: CAISGNLAGAGTDTQYF.

The V call is TRBV30, the J call TRBJ2-7, with 9 bases identical to TRBD1. The V segment lost 4 bases and the J segment 12 bases; nucleotides outside the gene matches: 16. The V gene's germline CDR1 is GTSNPN and CDR2 SVGIG (reference sequence). The CDR3 runs to 14 residues. The CDR3 nucleotides read TGTGCCTGGAAAAAAGGGACAGGGTGGATGGGCCCGTACTTC. Translation gives CAWKKGTGWMGPYF.

The chain couples TRBV3-1 (or the pseudogene TRBV3-2) to TRBJ2-7; a weak D match, TRBD2 (6 bases). Per the germline V gene, CDR1 is LGHDT and CDR2 is YNNKEL (reference sequence). V was pared by 1 base and J by 0 bases, with 10 bases between. The CDR3 runs to 15 residues. The CDR3 protein is CASSQGRRASYEQYF. In DNA form, the CDR3 reads TGTGCCAGCAGCCAAGGTCGGAGGGCCTCCTACGAGCAGTACTTC.

The chain couples TRBV7-9 to TRBJ2-7, with 9 positions matching TRBD2. The J segment lost 5 bases and the V segment lost 2 bases, leaving 7 bases of the junction unmatched. The germline CDR1 and CDR2 sequences are SEHNR and FQNEAQ (reference sequence). The CDR3 loop spans 15 amino acids. DNA for the CDR3: TGTGCCAGCAGCTTAAGTCTAGCGGGGACCCACGAGCAGTACTTC. This sequence encodes CASSLSLAGTHEQYF.

This chain connects TRBV7-9 to TRBJ1-1, with D possibly matching TRBD1 (5 bases). Germline V gene lookup returns CDR1 SEHNR and CDR2 FQNEAQ (reference sequence). Deletions cut 5 bases from V and 11 bases from J, with 18 bases between. The CDR3 length is 13 residues. The CDR3: CASSQWAAPGAFF. The CDR3 bases are TGTGCCAGCAGCCAATGGGCAGCCCCAGGGGCTTTCTTT.

This chain's CDR3 is CASSRGQVLGELFF. The CDR3, as DNA: TGTGCCAGCAGTCGCGGACAGGTCTTGGGGGAGCTGTTTTTT. J is TRBJ2-2 and V is TRBV6-6; 7 bases line up with TRBD1. V gave up 5 bases and J gave up 8 bases; unmatched junction bases: 8. The CDR3 is 14 residues long. Germline V gene data show CDR1 as MNHNY and CDR2 as SVGAGI (reference sequence).

By frequency in the sample, this clone is medium-sized. The genes are TRBV2 and TRBJ1-1, with D perhaps TRBD1 (5 bases). Trimming shortened V by 7 bases and J by 8 bases, and 11 bases separated the two germline ends. The CDR3 consists of 11 residues. The germline gives CDR1 SNHLY, CDR2 FYNNEI. The CDR3, as DNA: TGTGCCAGCACGGGGGGTGCAGAAGCTTTCTTT. Translating it yields CASTGGAEAFF.

This clone was found once. The chain carries TRBV2 and TRBJ1-6; 8 bases agree with TRBD1. The J segment lost 7 bases and the V segment lost 6 bases, leaving 8 bases of the junction unmatched. The CDR3 is made up of 15 amino acids. The germline V gene encodes CDR1 SNHLY and CDR2 FYNNEI. CDR3 bases: TGTGCCAGCAGAGAAACGGGACAGGAAAATTCACCCCTCCACTTT. Translating gives CASRETGQENSPLHF.

This rearrangement joins TRBV30 to TRBJ1-4, with 12 bases matching TRBD1. The CDR3 loop spans 14 amino acids. Germline V lookup: CDR1 GTSNPN, CDR2 SVGIG (reference sequence). The ends lost 1 base at V and 7 bases at J; junction bases unmatched: 1. The CDR3 DNA is TGTGCCTGGAGTGGGGACAGGGGGCTTGAAAAACTGTTTTTT. Its protein product is CAWSGDRGLEKLFF.

This clone showed up many times. This chain uses TRBV6-1 with TRBJ2-7, with 10 bases fitting TRBD1. This CDR3 contains 18 residues. Looked up from germline, CDR1 is MNHNS and CDR2 is SASEGT. V lost 4 bases to trimming and J lost 4 bases; unmatched junction nucleotides: 16. This CDR3 is CASSAGTGVRRSMYEQYF. In nucleotides, the CDR3 is TGTGCCAGCAGTGCCGGGACAGGGGTTCGGAGGAGCATGTACGAGCAGTACTTC.

The rearrangement links TRBV7-9 to TRBJ2-5; no clear D. CDR1 and CDR2 (germline): SEHNR, FQNEAQ (reference sequence). The CDR3 has 14 residues. V was clipped by 1 base and J by 2 bases, with 8 bases between them. CDR3 loop: CASSLVGGQETQYF. Written as DNA, the CDR3 is TGTGCCAGCAGCTTAGTAGGCGGACAAGAGACCCAGTACTTC.

This clone was detected once. The V gene is TRBV19, the J gene TRBJ1-1; 10 bases are shared with TRBD1. V trimming: 6 bases; J trimming: 3 bases; junction bases outside the gene matches: 7. The CDR3 extends over 15 amino acids. The germline gives CDR1 LNHDA, CDR2 SQIVND (reference sequence). The CDR3 region is CASRRTGGWDTEAFF. For the CDR3, the DNA is TGTGCCAGTAGAAGGACAGGGGGTTGGGACACTGAAGCTTTCTTT.